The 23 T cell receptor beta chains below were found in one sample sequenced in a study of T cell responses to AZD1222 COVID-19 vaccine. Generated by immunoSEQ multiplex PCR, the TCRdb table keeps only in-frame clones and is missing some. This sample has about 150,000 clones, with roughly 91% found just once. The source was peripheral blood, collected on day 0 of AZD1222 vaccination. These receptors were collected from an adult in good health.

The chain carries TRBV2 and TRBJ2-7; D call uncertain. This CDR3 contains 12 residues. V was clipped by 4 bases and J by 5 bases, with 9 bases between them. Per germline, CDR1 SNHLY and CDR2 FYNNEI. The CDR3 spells CASSGGVHEQYF. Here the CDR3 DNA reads TGTGCCAGCAGTGGTGGGGTCCACGAGCAGTACTTC.

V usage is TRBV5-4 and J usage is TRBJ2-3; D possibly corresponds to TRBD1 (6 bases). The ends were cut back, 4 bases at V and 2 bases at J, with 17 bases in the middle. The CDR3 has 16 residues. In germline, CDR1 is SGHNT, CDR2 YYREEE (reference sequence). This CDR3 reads CASSTTGLGLTDTQYF. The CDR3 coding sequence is TGTGCCAGCAGCACAACAGGGTTGGGGCTCACAGATACGCAGTATTTT.

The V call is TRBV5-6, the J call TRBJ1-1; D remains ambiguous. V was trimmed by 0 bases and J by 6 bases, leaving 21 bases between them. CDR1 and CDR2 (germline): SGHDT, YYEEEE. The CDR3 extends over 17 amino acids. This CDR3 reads CASSLVSAVKGRSEAFF. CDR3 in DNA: TGTGCCAGCAGCTTGGTTTCGGCAGTCAAAGGTCGATCTGAAGCTTTCTTT.

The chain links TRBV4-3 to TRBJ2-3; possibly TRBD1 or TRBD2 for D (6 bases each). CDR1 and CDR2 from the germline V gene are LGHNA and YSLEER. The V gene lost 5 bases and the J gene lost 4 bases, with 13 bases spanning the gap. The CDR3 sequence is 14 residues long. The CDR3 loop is CASSTGAGADTQYF. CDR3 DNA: TGCGCCAGCAGCACGGGGGCGGGCGCAGATACGCAGTATTTT.

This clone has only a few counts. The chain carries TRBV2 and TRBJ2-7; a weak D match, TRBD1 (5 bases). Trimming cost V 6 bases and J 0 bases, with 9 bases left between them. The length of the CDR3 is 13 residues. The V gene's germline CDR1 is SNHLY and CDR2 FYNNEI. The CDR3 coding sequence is TGTGCCAGCAGCAGGGATGGCTCCTACGAGCAGTACTTC. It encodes CASSRDGSYEQYF.

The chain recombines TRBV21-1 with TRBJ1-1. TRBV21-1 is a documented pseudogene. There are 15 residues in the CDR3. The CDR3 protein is CASSKGRDMNTEAFF. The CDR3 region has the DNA TGTGCCAGCAGCAAAGGTAGGGATATGAACACTGAAGCTTTCTTT.

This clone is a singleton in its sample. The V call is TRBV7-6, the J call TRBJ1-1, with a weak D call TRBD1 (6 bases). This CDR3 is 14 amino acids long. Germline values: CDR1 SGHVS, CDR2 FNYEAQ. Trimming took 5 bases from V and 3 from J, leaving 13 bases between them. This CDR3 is CASSPAPGDTEAFF. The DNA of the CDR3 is TGTGCCAGCAGCCCCGCCCCAGGGGACACTGAAGCTTTCTTT.

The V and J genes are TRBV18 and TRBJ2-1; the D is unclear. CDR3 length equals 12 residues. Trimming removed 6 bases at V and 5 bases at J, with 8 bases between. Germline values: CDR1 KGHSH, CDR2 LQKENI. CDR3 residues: CASSLYDNEQFF. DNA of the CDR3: TGTGCCAGCTCCCTGTATGACAATGAGCAGTTCTTC.

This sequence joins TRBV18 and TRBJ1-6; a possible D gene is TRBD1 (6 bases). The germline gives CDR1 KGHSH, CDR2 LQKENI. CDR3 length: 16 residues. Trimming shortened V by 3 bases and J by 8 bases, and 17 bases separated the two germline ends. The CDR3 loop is CASSPFRAGGDSPLHF. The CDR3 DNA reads TGTGCCAGCTCACCCTTCCGGGCCGGGGGCGATTCACCCCTCCACTTT.

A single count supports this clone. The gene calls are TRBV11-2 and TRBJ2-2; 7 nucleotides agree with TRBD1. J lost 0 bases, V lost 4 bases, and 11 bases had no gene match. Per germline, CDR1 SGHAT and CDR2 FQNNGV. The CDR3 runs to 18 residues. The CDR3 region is CASSSGQSDFANTGELFF. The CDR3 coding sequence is TGTGCCAGCAGCTCGGGACAGAGCGACTTCGCGAACACCGGGGAGCTGTTTTTT.

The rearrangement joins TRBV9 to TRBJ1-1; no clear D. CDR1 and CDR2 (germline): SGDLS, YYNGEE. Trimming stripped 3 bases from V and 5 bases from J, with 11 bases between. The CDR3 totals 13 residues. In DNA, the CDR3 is TGTGCCAGCAGCGCCACTTTTAGGACTGAAGCTTTCTTT. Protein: CASSATFRTEAFF.

The CDR3 here is CASSALLATAGELFF. The CDR3, as DNA: TGTGCCAGCAGCGCCCTACTAGCGACGGCCGGGGAGCTGTTTTTT. The rearrangement joins TRBV9 to TRBJ2-2, with 7 bases lining up with TRBD2. V was pared by 3 bases and J by 6 bases, with 8 bases of the junction left unmatched. The CDR3 extends over 15 amino acids. Germline V CDR1 and CDR2: SGDLS, YYNGEE.

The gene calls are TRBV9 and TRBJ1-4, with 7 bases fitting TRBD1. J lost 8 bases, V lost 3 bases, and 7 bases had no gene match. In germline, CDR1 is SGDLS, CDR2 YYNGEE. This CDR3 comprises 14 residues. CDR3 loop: CASSATGLKEKLFF. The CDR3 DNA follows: TGTGCCAGCAGCGCGACAGGGTTGAAGGAAAAACTGTTTTTT.

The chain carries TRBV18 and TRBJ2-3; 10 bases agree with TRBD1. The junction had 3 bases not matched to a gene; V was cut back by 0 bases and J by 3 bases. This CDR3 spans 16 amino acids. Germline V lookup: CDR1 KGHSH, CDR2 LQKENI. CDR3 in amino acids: CASSPPRQGATDTQYF. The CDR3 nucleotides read TGTGCCAGCTCACCACCTAGACAGGGGGCGACAGATACGCAGTATTTT. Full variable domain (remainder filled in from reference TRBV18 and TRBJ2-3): NAGVMQNPRHLVRRRGQEARLRCSPMKGHSHVYWYRQLPEEGLKFMVYLQKENIIDESGMPKERFSAEFPKEGPSILRIQQVVRGDSAAYFCASSPPRQGATDTQYFGPGTRLTVL.

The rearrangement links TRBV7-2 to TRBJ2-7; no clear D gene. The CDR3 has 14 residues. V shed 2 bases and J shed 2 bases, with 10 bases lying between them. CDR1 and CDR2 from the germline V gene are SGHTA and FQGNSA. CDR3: CASSLFHVPYEQYF. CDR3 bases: TGTGCCAGCAGCTTATTTCACGTCCCCTACGAGCAGTACTTC.

This chain's CDR3 is CASSEASGSTGELFF. CDR3 DNA: TGTGCCAGCAGTGAAGCGTCCGGCAGCACCGGGGAGCTGTTTTTT. This rearrangement joins TRBV2 to TRBJ2-2, with D hard to call. The V gene lost 0 bases and the J gene lost 4 bases, with 9 bases spanning the gap. This CDR3 region has 15 residues. From germline, CDR1 is SNHLY and CDR2 FYNNEI.

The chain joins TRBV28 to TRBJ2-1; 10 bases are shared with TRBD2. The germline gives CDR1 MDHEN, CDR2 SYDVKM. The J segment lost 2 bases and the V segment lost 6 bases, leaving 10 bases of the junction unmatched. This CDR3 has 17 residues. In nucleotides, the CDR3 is TGTGCCAGCAGCCCCGAAGCGGGAGGGGAGGCCTACAATGAGCAGTTCTTC. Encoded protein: CASSPEAGGEAYNEQFF.

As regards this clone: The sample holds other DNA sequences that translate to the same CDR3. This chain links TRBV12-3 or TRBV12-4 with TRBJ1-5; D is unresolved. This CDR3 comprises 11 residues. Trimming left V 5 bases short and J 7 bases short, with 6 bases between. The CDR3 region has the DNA TGTGCCAGCAGTCTTGACCAGCCCCAGCATTTT. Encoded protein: CASSLDQPQHF.

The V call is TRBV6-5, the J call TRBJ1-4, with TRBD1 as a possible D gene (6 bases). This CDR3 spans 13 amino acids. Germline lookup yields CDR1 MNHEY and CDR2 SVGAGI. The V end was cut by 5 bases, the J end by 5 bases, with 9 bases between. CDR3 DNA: TGTGCCAGCAGTCGACAGGCAAATGAAAAACTGTTTTTT. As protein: CASSRQANEKLFF.

The CDR3 region is CASSWTSGRAGNNEQFF. DNA for the CDR3: TGTGCCAGCAGTTGGACTAGCGGGAGGGCCGGTAACAATGAGCAGTTCTTC. The V call is TRBV28, the J call TRBJ2-1; the match to TRBD2 covers 15 bases. This CDR3 region has 17 residues. V lost 4 bases and J lost 5; bases outside the gene matches: 6. Per germline, CDR1 MDHEN and CDR2 SYDVKM.

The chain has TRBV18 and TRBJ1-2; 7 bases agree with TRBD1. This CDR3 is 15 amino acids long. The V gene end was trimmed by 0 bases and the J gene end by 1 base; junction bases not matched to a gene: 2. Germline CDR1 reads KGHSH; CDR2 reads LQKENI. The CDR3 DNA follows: TGTGCCAGCTCACCACCGGGACAGAGTAACTATGGCTACACCTTC. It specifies CASSPPGQSNYGYTF.

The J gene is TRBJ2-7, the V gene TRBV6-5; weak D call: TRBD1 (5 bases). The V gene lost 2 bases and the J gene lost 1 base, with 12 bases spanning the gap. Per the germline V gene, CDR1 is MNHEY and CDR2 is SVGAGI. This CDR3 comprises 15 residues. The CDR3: CASSYVPGQSYEQYF. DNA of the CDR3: TGTGCCAGCAGTTACGTGCCAGGGCAGTCCTACGAGCAGTACTTC.

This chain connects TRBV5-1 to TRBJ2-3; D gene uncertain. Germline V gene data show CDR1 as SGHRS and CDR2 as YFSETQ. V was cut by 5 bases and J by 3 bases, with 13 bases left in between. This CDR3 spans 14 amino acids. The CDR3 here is CASRPLAGTDTQYF. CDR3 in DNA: TGCGCCAGCAGACCCCTCGCCGGAACAGATACGCAGTATTTT.